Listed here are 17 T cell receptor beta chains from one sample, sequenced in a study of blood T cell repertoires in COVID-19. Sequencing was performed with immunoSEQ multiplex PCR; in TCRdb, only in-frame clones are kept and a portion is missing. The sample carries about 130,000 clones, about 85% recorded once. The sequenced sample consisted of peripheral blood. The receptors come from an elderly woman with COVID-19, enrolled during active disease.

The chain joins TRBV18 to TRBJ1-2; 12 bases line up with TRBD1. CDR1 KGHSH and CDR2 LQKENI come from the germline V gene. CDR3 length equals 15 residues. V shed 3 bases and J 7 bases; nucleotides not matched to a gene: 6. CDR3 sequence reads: CASSPPGQGARGYTF. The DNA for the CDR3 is TGTGCCAGCTCACCCCCGGGACAGGGGGCGCGTGGCTACACCTTC.

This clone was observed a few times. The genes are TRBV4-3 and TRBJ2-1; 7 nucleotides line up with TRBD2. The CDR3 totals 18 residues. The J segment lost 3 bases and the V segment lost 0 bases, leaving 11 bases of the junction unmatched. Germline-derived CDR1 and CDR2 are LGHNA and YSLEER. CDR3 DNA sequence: TGCGCCAGCAGCCAAGATGCGCTAGGGTTAGCGGGCTACAATGAGCAGTTCTTC. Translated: CASSQDALGLAGYNEQFF.

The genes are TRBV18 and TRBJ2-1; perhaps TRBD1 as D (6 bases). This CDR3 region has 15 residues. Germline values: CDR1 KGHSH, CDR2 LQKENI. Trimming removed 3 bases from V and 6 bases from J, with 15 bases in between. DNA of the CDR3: TGTGCCAGCTCACCGACAACAGGGACCTCCAATGAGCAGTTCTTC. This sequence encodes CASSPTTGTSNEQFF.

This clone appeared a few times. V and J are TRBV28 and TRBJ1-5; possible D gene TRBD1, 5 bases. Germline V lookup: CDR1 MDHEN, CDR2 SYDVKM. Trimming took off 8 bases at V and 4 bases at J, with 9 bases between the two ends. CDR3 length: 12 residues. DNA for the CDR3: TGTGCCAGCGGGTCAGGGAATCAGCCCCAGCATTTT. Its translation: CASGSGNQPQHF.

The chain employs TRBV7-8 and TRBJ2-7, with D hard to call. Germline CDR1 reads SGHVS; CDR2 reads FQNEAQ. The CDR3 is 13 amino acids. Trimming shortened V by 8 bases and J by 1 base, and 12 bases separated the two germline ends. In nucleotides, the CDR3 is TGTGCCAGCGAGCAGGCCTCATCCTACGAGCAGTACTTC. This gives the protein CASEQASSYEQYF.

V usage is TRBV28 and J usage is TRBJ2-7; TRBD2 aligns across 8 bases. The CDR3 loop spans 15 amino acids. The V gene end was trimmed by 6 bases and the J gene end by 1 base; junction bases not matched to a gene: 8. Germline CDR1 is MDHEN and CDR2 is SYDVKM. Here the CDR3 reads CASSRAGTRSYEQYF. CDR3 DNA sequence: TGTGCCAGCAGCCGCGCCGGGACTAGGTCCTACGAGCAGTACTTC.

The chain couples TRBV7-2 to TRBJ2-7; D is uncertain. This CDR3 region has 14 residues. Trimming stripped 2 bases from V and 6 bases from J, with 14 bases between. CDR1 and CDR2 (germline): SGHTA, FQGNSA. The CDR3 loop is CASSLSASVGEQYF. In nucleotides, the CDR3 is TGTGCCAGCAGCTTATCGGCCAGCGTAGGCGAGCAGTACTTC.

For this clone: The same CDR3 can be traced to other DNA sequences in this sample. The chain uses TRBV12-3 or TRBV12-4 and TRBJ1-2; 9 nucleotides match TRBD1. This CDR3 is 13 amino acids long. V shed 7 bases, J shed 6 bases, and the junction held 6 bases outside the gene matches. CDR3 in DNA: TGTGCCAGCAACCTGGGACAGGGTCATGGCTACACCTTC. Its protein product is CASNLGQGHGYTF.

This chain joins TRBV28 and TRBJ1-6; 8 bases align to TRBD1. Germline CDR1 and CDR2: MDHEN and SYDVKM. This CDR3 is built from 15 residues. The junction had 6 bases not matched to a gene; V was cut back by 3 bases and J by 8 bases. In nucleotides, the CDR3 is TGTGCCAGCAGTTTCCGACAGGGGAGAGATTCACCCCTCCACTTT. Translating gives CASSFRQGRDSPLHF.

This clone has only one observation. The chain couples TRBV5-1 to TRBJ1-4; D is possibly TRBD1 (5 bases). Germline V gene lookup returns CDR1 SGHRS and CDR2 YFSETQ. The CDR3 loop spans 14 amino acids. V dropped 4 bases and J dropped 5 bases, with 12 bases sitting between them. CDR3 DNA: TGCGCCAGCAGCGAAAGGGGCGTAAATGAAAAACTGTTTTTT. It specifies CASSERGVNEKLFF. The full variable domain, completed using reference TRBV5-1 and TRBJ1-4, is KAGVTQTPRYLIKTRGQQVTLSCSPISGHRSVSWYQQTPGQGLQFLFEYFSETQRNKGNFPGRFSGRQFSNSRSEMNVSTLELGDSALYLCASSERGVNEKLFFGSGTQLSVL.

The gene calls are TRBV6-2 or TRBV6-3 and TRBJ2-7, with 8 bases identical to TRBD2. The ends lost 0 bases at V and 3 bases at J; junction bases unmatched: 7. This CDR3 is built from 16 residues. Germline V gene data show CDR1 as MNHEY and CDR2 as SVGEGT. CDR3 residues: CASSYSSGSPHYEQYF. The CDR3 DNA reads TGTGCCAGCAGTTACTCGAGCGGGAGTCCTCACTACGAGCAGTACTTC.

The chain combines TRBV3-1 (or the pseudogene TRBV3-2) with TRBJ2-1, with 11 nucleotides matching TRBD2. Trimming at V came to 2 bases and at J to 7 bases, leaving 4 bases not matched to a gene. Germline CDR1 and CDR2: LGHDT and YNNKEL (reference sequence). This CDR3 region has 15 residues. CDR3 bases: TGTGCCAGCAGCCAAAGACTAGCGGGAAGGAATGAGCAGTTCTTC. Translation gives CASSQRLAGRNEQFF.

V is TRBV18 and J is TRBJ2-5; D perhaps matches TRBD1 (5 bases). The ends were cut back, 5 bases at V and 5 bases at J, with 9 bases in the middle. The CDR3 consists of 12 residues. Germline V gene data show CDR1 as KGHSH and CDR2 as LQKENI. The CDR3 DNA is TGTGCCAGCTCAAAAGCAGGGGAGACCCAGTACTTC. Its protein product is CASSKAGETQYF.

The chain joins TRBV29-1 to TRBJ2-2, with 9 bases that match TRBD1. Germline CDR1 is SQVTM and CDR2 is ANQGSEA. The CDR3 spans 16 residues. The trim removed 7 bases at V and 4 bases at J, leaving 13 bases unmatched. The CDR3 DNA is TGCAGCGCCACAAATCCGGGACAGGGCCCCACCGGGGAGCTGTTTTTT. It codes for CSATNPGQGPTGELFF.

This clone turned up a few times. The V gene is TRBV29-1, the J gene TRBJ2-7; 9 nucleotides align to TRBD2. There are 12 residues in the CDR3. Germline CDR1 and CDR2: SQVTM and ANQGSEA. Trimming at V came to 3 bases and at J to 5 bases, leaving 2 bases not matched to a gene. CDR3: CSVESSGDEQYF. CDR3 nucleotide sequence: TGCAGCGTTGAGTCTAGCGGGGACGAGCAGTACTTC.

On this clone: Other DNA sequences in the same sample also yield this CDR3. The CDR3 nucleotides read TGTGCCAGCAGCTTAACCGGGGATCAGCCCCAGCATTTT. Protein: CASSLTGDQPQHF. This rearrangement joins TRBV7-2 to TRBJ1-5, with unresolved D. The ends were cut back, 2 bases at V and 5 bases at J, with 7 bases in the middle. In germline, CDR1 is SGHTA, CDR2 FQGNSA. The CDR3 consists of 13 residues.

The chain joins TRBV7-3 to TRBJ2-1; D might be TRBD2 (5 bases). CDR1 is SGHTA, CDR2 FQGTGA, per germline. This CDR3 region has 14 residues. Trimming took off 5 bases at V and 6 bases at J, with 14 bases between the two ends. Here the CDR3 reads CASSPNGVGNEQFF. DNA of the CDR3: TGTGCCAGCAGCCCTAACGGGGTAGGCAATGAGCAGTTCTTC.